These 9 T cell receptor beta chains were all obtained from the same sample, sequenced in a study of shared clonotypes between healthy human individuals. Repertoires were generated with immunoSEQ multiplex PCR, while TCRdb's copy carries only in-frame clones and drops some. The sample contains some 2,100,000 clones, approximately 94% of which appear only once. What was sequenced was naive CD4+ T cells sorted from blood. Subset: CD45RA+ positively selected. The receptors originated from a man between 18 and 35 years old in good health.

The chain links TRBV7-2 to TRBJ1-3; no clear D. V was pared by 2 bases and J by 0 bases, with 8 bases between. The germline CDR1 and CDR2 sequences are SGHTA and FQGNSA. The CDR3 has 15 residues. The DNA of the CDR3 is TGTGCCAGCAGCTTATTCCCTATCTCTGGAAACACCATATATTTT. Its translation: CASSLFPISGNTIYF.

The chain couples TRBV10-3 to TRBJ2-3; D is uncertain. This CDR3 is built from 13 residues. Germline lookup yields CDR1 ENHRY and CDR2 SYGVKD. Trimming left V 3 bases short and J 4 bases short, with 8 bases between. In DNA form, the CDR3 reads TGTGCCATCAGTGACGGCCCCCCAGATACGCAGTATTTT. Translation: CAISDGPPDTQYF.

The gene calls are TRBV6-5 and TRBJ2-2; no clear D gene. Deletions cut 7 bases from V and 7 bases from J, with 13 bases between. Germline CDR1 is MNHEY and CDR2 is SVGAGI. The CDR3 runs to 13 residues. In DNA, the CDR3 is TGTGCCAGCACCCCTCAGCTGGGCGGGGAGCTGTTTTTT. It codes for CASTPQLGGELFF.

This chain links TRBV2 with TRBJ2-5; 8 positions agree with TRBD1. CDR3 length: 14 residues. The J segment lost 5 bases and the V segment lost 4 bases, leaving 6 bases of the junction unmatched. Germline-derived CDR1 and CDR2 are SNHLY and FYNNEI. In DNA, the CDR3 is TGTGCCAGCAGTGGGACAGGGAGATACGAGACCCAGTACTTC. Protein product: CASSGTGRYETQYF.

This chain uses TRBV6-5 with TRBJ2-3; a weak D match, TRBD1 (6 bases). The CDR3 totals 15 residues. V lost 5 bases to trimming and J lost 5 bases, with 17 bases between them. Germline CDR1 reads MNHEY; CDR2 reads SVGAGI. CDR3 nucleotides: TGTGCCAGCAGTAGAGACAGGATGGCTAGAGATACGCAGTATTTT. It yields the protein CASSRDRMARDTQYF.

The chain carries TRBV18 and TRBJ2-2, with TRBD2 as a possible D gene (5 bases). V lost 6 bases to trimming and J lost 3 bases, with 14 bases between them. CDR1 is KGHSH and CDR2 is LQKENI in the germline V gene. The CDR3 is 15 residues long. The CDR3 here is CASSLIAGDTGELFF. The CDR3 DNA follows: TGTGCCAGCTCCCTAATAGCCGGGGACACCGGGGAGCTGTTTTTT.

Remarks on this clone: Mismatch with germline at one junction end may stem from a read error. Other DNA variants within this sample encode the same CDR3. The CDR3 region is CASSLAGSYEQYF. The CDR3 DNA is TGTGCTAGCAGCTTGGCCGGGAGCTACGAGCAGTACTTC. The V and J genes are TRBV7-7 and TRBJ2-7; D may be TRBD2 (6 bases). This CDR3 has 13 amino acids. In germline, CDR1 is SSHAT, CDR2 FNYEAQ (reference sequence).

The chain couples TRBV5-1 to TRBJ2-1; the D is unclear. The CDR3 sequence is 16 residues long. Trimming stripped 0 bases from V and 2 bases from J, with 12 bases between. Germline lookup yields CDR1 SGHRS and CDR2 YFSETQ. In DNA, the CDR3 is TGCGCCAGCAGCTTGGAACCTGGACCGACCTACAATGAGCAGTTCTTC. Its translation is CASSLEPGPTYNEQFF.

To note about this clone: An end of the junction differs from the germline gene, which may be a read error. This chain joins TRBV5-6 and TRBJ2-1, with 16 positions matching TRBD2. Germline CDR1 is SGHDT and CDR2 is YYEEEE. The CDR3 consists of 18 residues. CDR3 loop: CASTLGLAGGLFYYEQFF. Here the CDR3 DNA reads TGTGCCAGCACCCTGGGACTAGCGGGAGGGCTATTCTACTATGAGCAGTTCTTC. Filled out from reference TRBV5-6 and TRBJ2-1, the complete variable domain reads DAGVTQSPTHLIKTRGQQVTLRCSPKSGHDTVSWYQQALGQGPQFIFQYYEEEERQRGNFPDRFSGHQFPNYSSELNVNALLLGDSALYLCASTLGLAGGLFYYEQFFGPGTRLTVL.